The TCR beta chain under discussion was sequenced for a study of cytomegalovirus exposure and HLA in healthy donors (dated by TCRdb to about 2017). With regard to the full study: In an earlier analysis of 587 of the donors, 276 Gb of sequence data and 117 million unique TCR beta sequences from 150 million to 200 million T cells were reported. Roughly 320 gigabases of sequencing data and 91 million or so unique TCR sequences made up an early release that covered approximately 700 HLA-typed donors. Of the roughly 410 genotyped donors, approximately 80% were placed in the genetic ancestry cluster associated with self-reported Caucasian donors. The study aimed to test whether cataloging public T cell receptors could reveal signatures of past pathogen exposure. The study profiled the T cell repertoires of hundreds of subjects by immunosequencing and related them to cytomegalovirus serostatus. In addition to the first cohort of hundreds of subjects, a separate validation cohort of over 90 different subjects was used. To predict cytomegalovirus infection status, the study brought together high-throughput TCR immunosequencing, statistical association of individual TCRs with disease status, and machine learning. A later analysis re-examined previously published TCR beta repertoires from just over 650 donors and added high-resolution HLA genotyping to investigate patterns of TCR occurrence. Rather than drawing on any new phenotypic data, the later analysis identified candidate immune exposures from TCR beta sequences and the way those sequences occurred across donors. To decide whether each TCR beta V gene segment behaved as functional or pseudogenic, an earlier analysis of fewer than 750 of the donors relied on high-throughput TCR beta sequencing. Donor age, sex, ethnicity and CMV serostatus were collected together with the repertoire data. A later genetic analysis used genome-wide SNP genotypes for 398 of the 666 donors, treating that subset as a discovery cohort. Every repertoire in the discovery cohort had been generated on one and the same sequencing platform. Class I and class II HLA loci were covered by the typing at four-digit resolution. The number of typed donors differed by locus: 629-630 for A, B, C, DRB1 and DQB1; approximately 530 for DQA1; some 610 for DPA1; and around 490 for DPB1. About 5 DR-DQ haplotypes were handled as single units for association and clustering, since linkage in the cohort was strong. Among some 410 genotyped donors of the cohort, an average of approximately 200,000 unique TCR beta nucleotide sequences was sequenced per donor, of which 15% to 20% were non-productive. The paper as a whole reports these results and caveats: When HLA alleles, especially DR and DQ, strongly co-occurred, TCR associations were difficult to assign to individual alleles. Linkage disequilibrium might explain the correlated functional status among segregating V segments, but an unknown experimental factor could not be ruled out. This cohort had only TCR beta chains sequenced, and the lack of alpha or paired-chain data limited which features could be detected. In vitro tests confirmed that a few of the cytomegalovirus-associated TCR beta chains recognize cytomegalovirus antigens. Because HLA typing was missing for some donors at each locus, association tests included only the typed subset. Several of the top co-occurrence clusters appeared to be linked to parvovirus B19, influenza, CMV and Epstein-Barr virus, according to a later analysis. The 87-base-pair reads could not distinguish some IMGT-functional V segments, including TRBV6-2 and TRBV6-3, so those segments were excluded. A later genetic analysis reported fewer N-insertions in productive TCRs among donors in an Asian-associated ancestry cluster than the approximately 700-donor mean. Broadly in line with IMGT annotations, most TCR beta V segments showed up in productive rearrangements about 90% or about 30% of the time in an earlier analysis of roughly 590 of the donors. In a later analysis, the rate of TCR association differed among HLA loci, with DRB1 alleles having the most associated TCRs and HLA-C alleles having the fewest. In a later analysis, about 16,000 TCR beta sequences were associated with specific HLA alleles at a false discovery rate of 0.05. The earlier analysis of 587 of the donors excluded roughly 16 rarely observed V segments, including chromosome 9 orphons, because counts were too low. A group of highly shared sequence variants was considered likely to be a technical artifact of the sequencing pipeline. In a later analysis, HLA-associated TCR beta chains showed more clonal expansion and lower generation probabilities than non-associated chains that were equally common. A further reported finding was that TCR beta sequences accurately predicted the HLA-A and HLA-B alleles for most subjects in the first cohort. Most TCR sequences were seen in very few donors, while some public TCRs were found in many individuals. The authors suggested that the approach could potentially be generalized to other disease states and immunological phenotypes. The study listed around 160 TCR beta chains as associated with cytomegalovirus. A later genetic analysis associated a missense DCLRE1C variant with V-gene and J-gene trimming of TCR beta chains, and an independent cohort replicated the association. The only immune exposure information available for the cohort was CMV serostatus. Roughly uniform sequencing depth across donors was assumed in presence/absence analyses, although this assumption may not hold. According to a later analysis, most CMV-associated TCR beta chains appeared to be HLA-restricted, and the HLA associations seemed to be driven largely by CMV exposure. The classifier was reported to diagnose cytomegalovirus status with high specificity and sensitivity in both the original and validation cohorts.

A remark on this clone: Its antigen has not been determined. No qualities accompany the bases; no much larger clone lies one base away.

The cohort consisted of some 730 healthy bone marrow donors. Cohort members were all nominally healthy when sampled, although unrecorded immune exposures were likely present. The donor tested CMV seronegative, placing the donor among the 350 or so seronegative members of the cohort. A peripheral blood sample was provided by each donor, and peripheral blood mononuclear cells were used for TCR beta sequencing. Genomic DNA extraction from the blood cell samples was performed with the Qiagen DNeasy Blood Extraction Kit. V and J are truncated by 6 bases and 6 bases respectively, leaving an intervening sequence of 14 bases. CDR1 MNHNS and CDR2 SASEGT were looked up in the germline V gene. The CDR3 starts with the cysteine, ends with the phenylalanine, and has 13 residues. CDR3 DNA only is kept here, 39 bases in frame from base 1. The library relied on the immunoSEQ multiplex PCR assay. For the multiplex PCR, a mixture combining 60 forward primers for TCR Vbeta segments and 13 reverse primers for TCR Jbeta segments was used. Amplification of the CDR3 region of rearranged TCR beta genes was performed with a multiplex PCR assay on genomic DNA. On the Illumina HiSeq System, the amplified TCR beta libraries were sequenced as 87-base-pair reads. On the authors' methods: In a later analysis, some 80 million unique TCR beta chains were counted across the approximately 640 repertoires, and roughly 10 million of these chains were shared by at least two donors. Raw reads were error-corrected and collapsed into unique sequences with a nearest-neighbor algorithm that merged closely related sequences to remove PCR and sequencing errors. To assign V, D and J gene segments, CDR3 sequences were aligned to IMGT reference sequences. For a sequence to be retained, a match of at least six nucleotides was required to both a V gene segment and a J gene segment. Rearrangements were classified as productive when the CDR3 lacked stop codons and remained in frame with V and J, and all other rearrangements were classified as non-productive. Following IMGT convention, CDR3 was defined as the stretch from the second conserved V-encoded cysteine to the conserved J-encoded phenylalanine. The earlier analysis of a few hundred of the donors excluded sequences that lacked an unambiguous match to a single V gene segment. An earlier analysis of over 450 of the donors classified V segments as functional when productive rearrangements were above 56.7% and as segregating when the standard deviation between donors was above 5%. To diagnose cytomegalovirus status from the catalog of TCR beta chain sequences, a statistical classification framework was built. In a later analysis, TCR nucleotide sequences were compared against IMGT/GENE-DB human TR gene sequences so that V and J genes could be assigned. Using the TCRdist pipeline, a later analysis assigned CDR3 sequences along with most-parsimonious VDJ recombination scenarios. A later analysis defined each TCR beta chain by its CDR3 amino acid sequence plus V-gene family, and excluded reads lacking a unique V-gene family. To address suspected cross-contamination and a sequencing artifact, a later analysis removed some 620 highly shared, low-generation-probability nucleotide sequences. A later analysis calculated a clonal expansion index for each public chain from normalized within-repertoire ranks of inferred template counts. A later analysis computed generation probabilities with a VDJ recombination model fitted to out-of-frame rearrangements, and checked the results against IGoR. In a later analysis, TCR-TCR, TCR-HLA and TCR-CMV co-occurrence was scored with hypergeometric tests, and a repertoire-size bias correction was applied to TCR pairs. False discovery rates were estimated in a later analysis by permuting HLA or CMV assignments 20 times. A later analysis grouped co-occurring TCRs with DBSCAN, adding TCRdist sequence similarity when clustering within HLA-allele-positive subsets. Repertoires with fewer than 30,000 or more than 120,000 public chains, plus five repertoires with anomalous nucleotide sharing, were excluded from co-occurrence clustering. Imported from immuneACCESS, the table was reduced by TCRdb to in-frame sequences with V and J called. These copies leave out some clones; in studies compared against another copy, an unresolved V gene accounts for under half, and the cause of the remainder is not known. V, J and clone size reflect that table, while D and trimming were determined from the DNA. The sample has 100,000 or so clones on record, around four fifths of them singletons. Of the sample, 3.5% to 5% falls within the top ten clones.

The receptor comes from a middle-aged man in good health and CMV-seronegative. The chain is assembled from TRBV6-1 and TRBJ1-2; tentative D gene TRBD1, with 6 bases matching. The sequencing sample was made of PBMCs. CDR3 protein: CASRKQGVNGYTF. At the DNA level, the sequence is TGTGCCAGCAGAAAACAGGGCGTTAATGGCTACACCTTC.